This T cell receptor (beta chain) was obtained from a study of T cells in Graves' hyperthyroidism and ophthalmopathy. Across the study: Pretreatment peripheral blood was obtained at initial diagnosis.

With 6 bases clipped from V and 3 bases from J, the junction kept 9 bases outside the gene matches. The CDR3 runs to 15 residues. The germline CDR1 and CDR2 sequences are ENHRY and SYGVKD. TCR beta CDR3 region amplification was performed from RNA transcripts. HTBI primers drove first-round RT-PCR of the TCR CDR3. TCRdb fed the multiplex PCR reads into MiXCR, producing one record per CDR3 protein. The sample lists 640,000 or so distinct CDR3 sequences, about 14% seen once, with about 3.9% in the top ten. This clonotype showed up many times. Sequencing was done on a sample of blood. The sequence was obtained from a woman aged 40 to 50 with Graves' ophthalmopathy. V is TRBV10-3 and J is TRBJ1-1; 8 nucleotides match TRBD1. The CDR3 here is CAIRRQGASDTEAFF. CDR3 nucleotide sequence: TGTGCCATCAGGAGGCAGGGGGCATCTGACACTGAAGCTTTCTTT.